A single sample gave rise to the 17 T cell receptor beta chains below, sequenced in a study of T cell responses to AZD1222 COVID-19 vaccine. Profiling relied on immunoSEQ multiplex PCR, and the TCRdb table lists in-frame clones only, not all of them. The profile shows just under 85,000 clones, about nine tenths of them singletons. The specimen was peripheral blood, collected on day 0 of AZD1222 vaccination. Receptors were obtained from an adult in good health.

The V gene is TRBV19, the J gene TRBJ1-5; weak D call: TRBD1 (6 bases). The germline CDR1 and CDR2 sequences are LNHDA and SQIVND (reference sequence). V gave up 7 bases and J gave up 3 bases, with 19 bases separating them. The CDR3 consists of 16 residues. CDR3 nucleotide sequence: TGTGCCAGTATCCCCCCCGGGGCAGGGGACAATCAGCCCCAGCATTTT. This gives the protein CASIPPGAGDNQPQHF.

V and J are TRBV9 and TRBJ2-1; D may be TRBD2 (6 bases). The CDR3 runs to 15 residues. Germline CDR1 and CDR2: SGDLS and YYNGEE. V lost 0 bases and J lost 4, with 11 bases in between. In DNA form, the CDR3 reads TGTGCCAGCAGCGTAGGCGGGGAGCCTTACAATGAGCAGTTCTTC. Its protein is CASSVGGEPYNEQFF.

V gene TRBV11-2 combines with J gene TRBJ2-3; 9 bases are a match to TRBD2. The germline gives CDR1 SGHAT, CDR2 FQNNGV. CDR3 size: 15 residues. With V trimmed by 4 bases and J by 4 bases, 6 bases remained unmatched. This chain's CDR3 is CASSSPAGGPDTQYF. DNA of the CDR3: TGTGCCAGCAGCTCACCCGCGGGAGGGCCAGATACGCAGTATTTT.

The rearrangement uses TRBV6-5 and TRBJ1-1; D may be TRBD1 (5 bases). This CDR3 is 12 amino acids long. The V end lost 6 bases, the J end lost 9 bases, and 14 bases lay between the germline ends. Germline lookup yields CDR1 MNHEY and CDR2 SVGAGI. The CDR3, as DNA: TGTGCCAGCAGAACGGGGGACCTTAAAGCTTTCTTT. Translated, it gives CASRTGDLKAFF.

The J gene is TRBJ2-1, the V gene TRBV11-3; D unclear. The germline V and J ends were trimmed by 4 bases and 0 bases, with 7 bases remaining between them. Germline V gene sequence: CDR1 SGHNT, CDR2 YENEEA. CDR3 length equals 14 residues. CDR3 nucleotides: TGTGCCAGCAGCTCCCAGAGCTCCTACAATGAGCAGTTCTTC. It codes for CASSSQSSYNEQFF.

This clone was seen a few times. The chain employs TRBV15 and TRBJ2-7; TRBD2 matches 10 bases. J gave up 4 bases and V 4 bases, and 1 base lay outside the gene matches. CDR1 and CDR2 (germline): LNHNV, YYDKDF (reference sequence). This CDR3 contains 13 residues. This CDR3 is CATSMGLAYEQYF. The CDR3 DNA sequence: TGTGCCACCAGCATGGGACTAGCGTACGAGCAGTACTTC.

The rearrangement links TRBV18 to TRBJ2-5, with D perhaps given as TRBD1 or TRBD2 (6 bases each). This CDR3 comprises 16 residues. V gave up 2 bases and J gave up 5 bases, with 18 bases separating them. The V gene's germline CDR1 is KGHSH and CDR2 LQKENI. CDR3: CASSPFVSGAGETQYF. CDR3 DNA sequence: TGTGCCAGCTCACCATTTGTGTCGGGGGCAGGGGAGACCCAGTACTTC.

The chain's CDR3 is CASSPRQGSYGYTF. The CDR3 DNA reads as TGTGCCAGCAGCCCCCGACAGGGGTCCTATGGCTACACCTTC. The chain employs TRBV11-3 and TRBJ1-2; TRBD1 matches at 8 bases. The CDR3 length is 14 residues. J was trimmed by 4 bases and V by 5 bases; bases with no gene match: 6. CDR1 and CDR2 (germline): SGHNT, YENEEA.

This chain joins TRBV7-2 and TRBJ1-1; TRBD1 is a possible D gene (6 bases). Trimming removed 1 base at V and 4 bases at J, with 13 bases between. The germline V gene encodes CDR1 SGHTA and CDR2 FQGNSA. The CDR3 totals 15 residues. The CDR3 region is CASSLVGGAGTEAFF. In DNA form, the CDR3 reads TGTGCCAGCAGCTTAGTTGGGGGCGCCGGCACTGAAGCTTTCTTT.

The genes are TRBV7-8 and TRBJ1-5; D perhaps matches TRBD1 (5 bases). The CDR3 contains 15 residues. The germline CDR1 and CDR2 sequences are SGHVS and FQNEAQ. V lost 1 base and J lost 1, with 8 bases in between. This chain's CDR3 is CASSLGGVSNQPQHF. The CDR3 nucleotides read TGTGCCAGCAGCTTAGGAGGGGTAAGCAATCAGCCCCAGCATTTT. Complete variable domain (other parts from reference TRBV7-8 and TRBJ1-5): GAGVSQSPRYKVAKRGQDVALRCDPISGHVSLFWYQQALGQGPEFLTYFQNEAQLDKSGLPSDRFFAERPEGSVSTLKIQRTQQEDSAVYLCASSLGGVSNQPQHFGDGTRLSIL.

This rearrangement joins TRBV15 to TRBJ1-2, with D unresolved. V lost 0 bases and J 3 bases, leaving 8 bases between the germline ends. Germline V gene sequence: CDR1 LNHNV, CDR2 YYDKDF (reference sequence). This CDR3 has 14 residues. CDR3 sequence reads: CATSREEADYGYTF. CDR3 coding DNA: TGTGCCACCAGCAGAGAAGAAGCGGACTATGGCTACACCTTC.

The V call is TRBV5-5, the J call TRBJ1-5; D is ambiguous. Germline V gene data show CDR1 as SGHKS and CDR2 as YYEKEE (reference sequence). This CDR3 has 16 residues. The V end lost 3 bases, the J end lost 3 bases, and 16 bases lay between the germline ends. The DNA for the CDR3 is TGTGCCAGCAGCTATACTGCGGCCCAATACAATCAGCCCCAGCATTTT. As protein: CASSYTAAQYNQPQHF.

The chain combines TRBV2 with TRBJ2-7; D uncertain. V was trimmed by 0 bases and J by 6 bases, leaving 9 bases between them. Germline lookup yields CDR1 SNHLY and CDR2 FYNNEI. This CDR3 is 13 amino acids long. The CDR3 here is CASSEALGSEQYF. Written as DNA, the CDR3 is TGTGCCAGCAGTGAAGCGCTTGGTTCCGAGCAGTACTTC.

The genes are TRBV27 and TRBJ1-2; D is perhaps TRBD1 (6 bases). The CDR3 length is 15 residues. V lost 5 bases and J lost 8, with 21 bases in between. CDR1 is MNHEY, CDR2 SMNVEV, per germline (reference sequence). CDR3 sequence reads: CASSPDPTGLWGYTF. DNA of the CDR3: TGTGCCAGCAGTCCAGACCCAACAGGGTTGTGGGGCTACACCTTC.

V and J are TRBV5-6 and TRBJ2-7; D is uncertain. Germline V gene lookup returns CDR1 SGHDT and CDR2 YYEEEE. The V end was cut by 0 bases, the J end by 3 bases, with 7 bases between. This CDR3 has 13 amino acids. Written as DNA, the CDR3 is TGTGCCAGCAGCTTGGCACAAGTCTACGAGCAGTACTTC. Amino acid sequence: CASSLAQVYEQYF.

The chain recombines TRBV27 with TRBJ1-1; no clear D gene. Trimming removed 4 bases at V and 1 base at J, with 13 bases between. CDR3 length: 15 residues. Germline CDR1 reads MNHEY; CDR2 reads SMNVEV (reference sequence). CDR3 sequence (DNA): TGTGCCAGCAGTTCTCCCAGCAGGCGGAACACTGAAGCTTTCTTT. Translation: CASSSPSRRNTEAFF.

The J gene is TRBJ2-7, the V gene TRBV20-1; D is unresolved. This CDR3 spans 11 amino acids. Trimming pared 3 bases from V and 2 bases from J, leaving 5 bases between. Germline loops: CDR1 DFQATT, CDR2 SNEGSKA (reference sequence). The CDR3 region has the DNA TGCAGTGCTAGTCTAGCCTACGAGCAGTACTTC. Residues: CSASLAYEQYF.